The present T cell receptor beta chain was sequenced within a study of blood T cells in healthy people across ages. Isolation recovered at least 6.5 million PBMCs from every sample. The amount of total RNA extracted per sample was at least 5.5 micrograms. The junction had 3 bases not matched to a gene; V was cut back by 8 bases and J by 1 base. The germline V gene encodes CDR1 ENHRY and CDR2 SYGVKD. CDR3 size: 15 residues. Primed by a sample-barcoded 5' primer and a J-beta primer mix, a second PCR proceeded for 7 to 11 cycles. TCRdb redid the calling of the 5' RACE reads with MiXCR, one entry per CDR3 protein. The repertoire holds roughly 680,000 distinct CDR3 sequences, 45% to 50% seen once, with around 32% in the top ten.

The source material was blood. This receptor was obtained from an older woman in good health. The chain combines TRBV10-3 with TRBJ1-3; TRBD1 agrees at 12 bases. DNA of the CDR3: TGTGCCATCCTGGGACAGGGGGCTTCTGGAAACACCATATATTTT. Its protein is CAILGQGASGNTIYF.